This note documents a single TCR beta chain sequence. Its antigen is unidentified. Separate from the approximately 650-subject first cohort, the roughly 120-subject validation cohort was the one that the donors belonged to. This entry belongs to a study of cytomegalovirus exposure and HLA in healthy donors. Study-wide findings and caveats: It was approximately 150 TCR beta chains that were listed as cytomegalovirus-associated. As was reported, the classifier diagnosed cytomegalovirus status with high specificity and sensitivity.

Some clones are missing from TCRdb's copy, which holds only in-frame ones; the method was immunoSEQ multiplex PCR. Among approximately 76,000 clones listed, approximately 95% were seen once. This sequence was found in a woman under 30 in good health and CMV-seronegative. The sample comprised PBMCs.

The chain's CDR3 is CASTLEGGKETQYF. As DNA, the CDR3 is TGCGCCAGCACCCTCGAGGGTGGGAAAGAGACCCAGTACTTC. The chain uses TRBV5-1 and TRBJ2-5; weak D call: TRBD2 (5 bases). Germline assignment: CDR1 SGHRS and CDR2 YFSETQ. Trimming shortened V by 6 bases and J by 3 bases, and 15 bases separated the two germline ends. The CDR3 runs 14 residues.